This record concerns one T cell receptor (beta chain) sequence. In the original analysis: Reference gene primer amplification in the assay estimated nucleated cell counts. TCRdb keeps only in-frame clones here, not all; method: immunoSEQ multiplex PCR. D and trimming come from the DNA, and the V and J calls and clone size come from that table. Of approximately 41,000 clones listed, over 80% are singletons. This sample is drawn from a study of blood T cell repertoires in COVID-19. The CDR3 extends over 14 amino acids. The V segment lost 4 bases and the J segment 6 bases; nucleotides outside the gene matches: 4. Germline CDR1 and CDR2: SGHRS and YFSETQ.

This chain links TRBV5-1 with TRBJ2-2; 9 bases are shared with TRBD1. The TCR comes from an elderly woman with acute or convalescent COVID-19. The source material was peripheral blood. DNA of the CDR3: TGCGCCAGCAGCCCTAGACAGGGGGCCGGGGAGCTGTTTTTT. This codes for CASSPRQGAGELFF.